This entry lists 21 T cell receptor delta chains sequenced from one sample in a study of Vδ1+ human thymocytes. Extracted RNA was reverse transcribed into cDNA. The CDR3 regions were amplified by multiplex PCR from V-gene primers to a constant-region primer. TCRdb reanalysed the multiplex PCR reads with CATT. Of roughly 76,000 delta-chain clones listed, 30% to 40% are singletons. Their antigens are not known. Regarding the study as a whole: In the thymus, TRG and TRD repertoires looked highly polyclonal with Gaussian CDR3 lengths.

Sequences were obtained from Vdelta1+ gamma-delta thymocytes from the thymus. This sample's subset: FACS-sorted CD3+ TCRalphabeta- TCRVdelta1+ TCRVdelta2- thymocytes. The receptor source for this set is a boy less than two years old who had congenital heart surgery.

This clone was observed a handful of times. The genes are TRDV1 and TRDJ1; TRDD3 matches at 13 bases. From germline, CDR1 is TSWWSYY and CDR2 QGS. This CDR3 contains 19 residues. V trimming: 9 bases; J trimming: 2 bases; junction bases outside the gene matches: 18. CDR3 bases: TGTGCTCTGAATTCCTACGGGTTACTGGGGGATACGCTGACCGATAAACTCATCTTT. Its protein product is CALNSYGLLGDTLTDKLIF.

Worth noting for this clone: One end of the junction is discordant with germline, which a read error may explain. The chain joins TRDV1 to TRDJ1; weak D call: TRDD3 (6 bases). The CDR3 is 23 amino acids. Germline CDR1 and CDR2: TSWWSYY and QGS. The CDR3 coding sequence is TGTGCTCTTGGGGAAACCATGAGGGATAGATACGGGCTGGGCAACCCGTACACTGATAAACTCATCTTT. It translates to CALGETMRDRYGLGNPYTDKLIF.

This clone was detected only a few times. Germline and junction disagree at one end, which may indicate a read error. V is TRDV1 and J is TRDJ1; TRDD3 aligns across 10 bases. Germline V gene sequence: CDR1 TSWWSYY, CDR2 QGS. CDR3 length equals 20 residues. The CDR3 DNA reads as TGTGCTCCTGGGGAATCCCGGTCGCGTACTGGGGGATGGATCACCGATAAACTCATCTTT. This sequence encodes CAPGESRSRTGGWITDKLIF.

V and J are TRDV1 and TRDJ1; TRDD3 matches at 8 bases. Germline V lookup: CDR1 TSWWSYY, CDR2 QGS. Losses at the gene ends were 4 bases for V and 2 bases for J; bases not matched to a gene: 27. The CDR3 length is 22 residues. CDR3 sequence reads: CALGAGASLRTGGPAVTDKLIF. In DNA form, the CDR3 reads TGTGCTCTTGGGGCGGGGGCTTCCCTCCGTACTGGGGGTCCGGCGGTGACCGATAAACTCATCTTT.

The chain carries TRDV1 and TRDJ1, with D perhaps TRDD2 (5 bases). The CDR3 sequence is 18 residues long. Trimming stripped 1 base from V and 2 bases from J, with 20 bases between. Germline assignment: CDR1 TSWWSYY and CDR2 QGS. CDR3 region: CALGEPFSTRVWTDKLIF. Here the CDR3 DNA reads TGTGCTCTTGGGGAACCCTTCTCCACTCGCGTATGGACCGATAAACTCATCTTT.

This clone was detected only a few times. The chain carries TRDV1 and TRDJ1; D gene uncertain. Germline CDR1 reads TSWWSYY; CDR2 reads QGS. The V gene lost 1 base and the J gene lost 0 bases, with 21 bases spanning the gap. The CDR3 sequence is 19 residues long. In nucleotides, the CDR3 is TGTGCTCTTGGGGAACGGGTACGGGCAACCCCCGCGTACACCGATAAACTCATCTTT. This translates into CALGERVRATPAYTDKLIF.

As to this clone: The same CDR3 arises from other DNA sequences in this sample as well. The chain is built from TRDV1 and TRDJ1; D unresolved. Trimming cost V 2 bases and J 0 bases, with 13 bases left between them. The germline gives CDR1 TSWWSYY, CDR2 QGS. This CDR3 comprises 16 residues. The CDR3 loop is CALGEWSGGNTDKLIF. The CDR3 region has the DNA TGTGCTCTTGGGGAATGGTCGGGTGGAAACACCGATAAACTCATCTTT.

V is TRDV1 and J is TRDJ1; the match to TRDD3 covers 8 bases. V was pared by 0 bases and J by 0 bases, with 24 bases of the junction left unmatched. Germline V lookup: CDR1 TSWWSYY, CDR2 QGS. The CDR3 has 23 residues. CDR3: CALGELFIGPLSTGDRYTDKLIF. DNA of the CDR3: TGTGCTCTTGGGGAACTTTTTATCGGCCCGCTGAGTACGGGGGATAGATACACCGATAAACTCATCTTT.

V is TRDV1 and J is TRDJ1, with 8 bases fitting TRDD3. V gave up 3 bases and J gave up 0 bases; unmatched junction bases: 15. CDR3 length: 19 amino acids. Germline V gene lookup returns CDR1 TSWWSYY and CDR2 QGS. The CDR3 nucleotides are TGTGCTCTTGGGGACCAATTTACACTGGGGGTCCCCAACACCGATAAACTCATCTTT. Amino acids: CALGDQFTLGVPNTDKLIF.

On this clone: Relative to the germline gene, one junction end is altered; a read error may explain this. The V and J genes are TRDV1 and TRDJ1, with 11 positions matching TRDD3. The CDR3 is 18 amino acids. The germline V gene has CDR1 TSWWSYY and CDR2 QGS. CDR3 protein: CALGDESLPTALGDRLIF. CDR3 DNA: TGTGCTCTTGGGGACGAAAGCCTTCCTACGGCACTGGGGGATAGACTCATCTTT.

The V gene is TRDV1, the J gene TRDJ1; 8 positions match TRDD3. Germline values: CDR1 TSWWSYY, CDR2 QGS. Losses at the gene ends were 8 bases for V and 0 bases for J; bases not matched to a gene: 29. The CDR3 sequence is 22 residues long. Written as DNA, the CDR3 is TGTGCTCTTTTTCCTCTTATTGCTCCTGGGGGACGTACTTTACCGTACACCGATAAACTCATCTTT. It yields the protein CALFPLIAPGGRTLPYTDKLIF.

V is TRDV1 and J is TRDJ1, with TRDD3 identical over 10 bases. The CDR3 runs to 15 residues. Germline V gene lookup returns CDR1 TSWWSYY and CDR2 QGS. V shed 1 base and J 3 bases; nucleotides not matched to a gene: 2. This chain's CDR3 is CALGERGIRPDKLIF. CDR3 nucleotide sequence: TGTGCTCTTGGGGAACGGGGGATACGACCCGATAAACTCATCTTT.

This sequence joins TRDV1 and TRDJ1, with 9 bases identical to TRDD3. The ends lost 1 base at V and 0 bases at J; junction bases unmatched: 18. The length of the CDR3 is 21 residues. Germline V gene data show CDR1 as TSWWSYY and CDR2 as QGS. The CDR3 here is CALGEQVVVGWGILYTDKLIF. Written as DNA, the CDR3 is TGTGCTCTTGGGGAACAGGTGGTTGTAGGCTGGGGGATCCTTTACACCGATAAACTCATCTTT.

The J gene is TRDJ1, the V gene TRDV1; a possible D gene is TRDD2 (7 bases). Per the germline V gene, CDR1 is TSWWSYY and CDR2 is QGS. V dropped 3 bases and J dropped 0 bases, with 44 bases sitting between them. The CDR3 contains 26 residues. The CDR3 loop is CALGDNLPAMPLLPYLGINYTDKLIF. CDR3 sequence (DNA): TGTGCTCTTGGGGACAACCTTCCTGCCATGCCTCTGTTACCCTACTTGGGGATCAACTACACCGATAAACTCATCTTT.

The rearrangement uses TRDV1 and TRDJ1, with a possible D match to TRDD3 (5 bases). The V end was cut by 4 bases, the J end by 0 bases, with 21 bases between. CDR3 length: 18 residues. Looked up from germline, CDR1 is TSWWSYY and CDR2 is QGS. This CDR3 reads CALGGALALRDYTDKLIF. CDR3 nucleotides: TGTGCTCTTGGGGGGGCCCTTGCACTTAGGGATTACACCGATAAACTCATCTTT.

The chain recombines TRDV1 with TRDJ1; no clear D. Trimming took 5 bases from V and 0 from J, leaving 10 bases between them. The CDR3 has 14 amino acids. Germline CDR1 and CDR2: TSWWSYY and QGS. The CDR3 nucleotides are TGTGCTCTTGGGTTTAGTAGGTACACCGATAAACTCATCTTT. It yields the protein CALGFSRYTDKLIF.

Turning to this clone: Germline is not matched at one junction end, which may reflect a read error. The rearrangement links TRDV1 to TRDJ1, with 8 bases fitting TRDD3. This CDR3 comprises 20 residues. Germline CDR1 reads TSWWSYY; CDR2 reads QGS. CDR3 in amino acids: CALGGVRGLLPILGADKPIF. CDR3 nucleotides: TGTGCTCTTGGGGGCGTGAGGGGTCTTCTTCCGATACTGGGGGCCGATAAACCCATCTTT.

The chain recombines TRDV1 with TRDJ1; 11 nucleotides agree with TRDD3. Germline CDR1 and CDR2: TSWWSYY and QGS. V lost 4 bases and J lost 3; bases outside the gene matches: 10. The CDR3 sequence is 17 residues long. CDR3 region: CALGVRVSGGYADKLIF. The CDR3, as DNA: TGTGCTCTTGGGGTCCGAGTAAGTGGGGGATACGCCGATAAACTCATCTTT.

This clone has only a few counts. The chain is built from TRDV1 and TRDJ2; 9 nucleotides match TRDD3. The J call may be wrong; the DNA end is better matched by TRDJ1. Germline V CDR1 and CDR2: TSWWSYY, QGS. The CDR3 runs to 15 residues. The CDR3 nucleotides are TGTGCTCTTGGGGAATCCCGGGGATACGCGGATAAACTCATCTTT. It yields the protein CALGESRGYADKLIF.

This clone has just one count. This chain joins TRDV1 and TRDJ1; tentative D call: TRDD2 (7 bases). Trimming removed 0 bases from V and 3 bases from J, with 35 bases in between. CDR1 is TSWWSYY, CDR2 QGS, per germline. The CDR3 runs to 23 residues. This CDR3 is CALGELPFLLIPRGSFIADKLIF. The CDR3 coding sequence is TGTGCTCTTGGGGAACTTCCCTTCCTTCTAATTCCTAGGGGATCCTTTATCGCCGATAAACTCATCTTT.

This chain uses TRDV1 with TRDJ1, with 13 bases identical to TRDD3. The CDR3 consists of 25 residues. V gave up 3 bases and J gave up 0 bases; unmatched junction bases: 28. Germline CDR1 TSWWSYY, CDR2 QGS. The DNA of the CDR3 is TGTGCTCTTGGGGACCTTTCCTACCCGCGTACTGGGGGATACGCCACCTACGAGTACACCGATAAACTCATCTTT. Encoded protein: CALGDLSYPRTGGYATYEYTDKLIF.